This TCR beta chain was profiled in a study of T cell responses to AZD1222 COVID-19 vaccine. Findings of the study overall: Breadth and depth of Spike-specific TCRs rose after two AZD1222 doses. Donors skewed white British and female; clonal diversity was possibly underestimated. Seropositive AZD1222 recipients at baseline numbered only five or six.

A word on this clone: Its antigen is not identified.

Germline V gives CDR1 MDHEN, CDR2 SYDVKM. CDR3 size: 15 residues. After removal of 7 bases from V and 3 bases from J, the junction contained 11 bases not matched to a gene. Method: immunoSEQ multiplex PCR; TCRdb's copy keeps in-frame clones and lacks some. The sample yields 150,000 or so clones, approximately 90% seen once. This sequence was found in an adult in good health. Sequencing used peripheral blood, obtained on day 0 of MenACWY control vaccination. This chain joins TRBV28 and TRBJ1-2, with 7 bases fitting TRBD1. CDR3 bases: TGTGCCAGCAACCCAAACTCAGGGGGGTACTATGGCTACACCTTC. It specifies CASNPNSGGYYGYTF.